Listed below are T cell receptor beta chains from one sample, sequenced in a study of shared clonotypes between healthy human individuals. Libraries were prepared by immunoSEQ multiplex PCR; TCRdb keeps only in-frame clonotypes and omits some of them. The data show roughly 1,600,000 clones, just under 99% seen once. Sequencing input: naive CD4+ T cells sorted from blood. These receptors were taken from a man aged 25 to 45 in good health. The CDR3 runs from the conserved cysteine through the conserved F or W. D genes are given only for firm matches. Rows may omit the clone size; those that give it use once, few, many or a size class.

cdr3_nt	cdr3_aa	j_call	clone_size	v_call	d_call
TGTGCCAGCAGCTCTAATGGAGGGGTTACCTACGAGCAGTACTTC	CASSSNGGVTYEQYF	TRBJ2-7	NA	TRBV28	NA
TGTGCCAGCAGCGCCCTGACTAGGAACACCGGGGAGCTGTTTTTT	CASSALTRNTGELFF	TRBJ2-2	NA	TRBV9	NA
TGCGCCAGCAGTGATGTGGCTAGCGGTAGAGATACGCAGTATTTT	CASSDVASGRDTQYF	TRBJ2-3	NA	TRBV10-1	TRBD2
TGTGCCACCAGCGAGATCCGGCCTAGCGTTACGCAGTATTTT	CATSEIRPSVTQYF	TRBJ2-3	NA	TRBV15	NA
TGTGCCAGCTCACCACTGCCAGGGGACTCTGGAAACACCATATATTTT	CASSPLPGDSGNTIYF	TRBJ1-3	NA	TRBV18	NA
TGCAGCGCGGGGGGGGAGACCCAGTACTTC	CSAGGETQYF	TRBJ2-5	NA	TRBV29-1	TRBD2
TGTGCCAGCAGCCACCCCCCGGGCTACGAGCAGTACTTC	CASSHPPGYEQYF	TRBJ2-7	NA	TRBV6-5	NA
TGTGCCAGTAGTATAGTGGCGGGAGGCTCCTACAATGAGCAGTTCTTC	CASSIVAGGSYNEQFF	TRBJ2-1	NA	TRBV19	TRBD2
TGTGCCAGCAGTCCAGCGGGCGGGAGGGCCGGCAATGAGCAGTTCTTC	CASSPAGGRAGNEQFF	TRBJ2-1	NA	TRBV27	TRBD2
TGTGCCAGCAGTGAAGGGACAGGAAATGAGCAGTTCTTC	CASSEGTGNEQFF	TRBJ2-1	NA	TRBV6-1	TRBD1
TGTGCCAGTACACTAGCGGACTCCTACGAGCAGTACTTC	CASTLADSYEQYF	TRBJ2-7	NA	TRBV10-3	TRBD2
TGCGCCAGCAGCTTGGGTTACGGGGGTGACACTGAAGCTTTCTTT	CASSLGYGGDTEAFF	TRBJ1-1	once	TRBV5-1	NA
TGTGCCAGCAGGGGACAAGGCAATCAGCCCCAGCATTTT	CASRGQGNQPQHF	TRBJ1-5	NA	TRBV2	NA
TGTGCCAGCAGTGCCCTCGGCTCCAGTGAGCAGTTCTTC	CASSALGSSEQFF	TRBJ2-1	NA	TRBV6-1	NA
TGTGCCAGCAGCCCGGGGACAGGGGCTGGGTACGAGCAGTACTTC	CASSPGTGAGYEQYF	TRBJ2-7	NA	TRBV14	TRBD1
TGTGCCAGCAGTGTCGGGACGGCTAATTCCTACGAGCAGTACTTC	CASSVGTANSYEQYF	TRBJ2-7	NA	TRBV28	NA
TGTGCCAGCAGTGAAATCGACAGTTCATATCAGCCCCAGCATTTT	CASSEIDSSYQPQHF	TRBJ1-5	NA	TRBV6-1	NA
TGTGCCAGCAGCTTGGAACCTGGGGGCGAGCAGTACTTC	CASSLEPGGEQYF	TRBJ2-7	NA	TRBV5-4	NA
TGTGCCAGTAGTATCAAAGGACCGGGCAATGAGCAGTTCTTC	CASSIKGPGNEQFF	TRBJ2-1	NA	TRBV19	NA
TGTGCCTCCTGGGGTGCCAGCAATCAGCCCCAGCATTTT	CASWGASNQPQHF	TRBJ1-5	NA	TRBV19	NA
TGTGCCAGCAGTTCCTACAGGGGAGAGACCCAGTACTTC	CASSSYRGETQYF	TRBJ2-5	NA	TRBV6-5	TRBD1
TGTGCCAGCACCCGAACTAATACCTACGAGCAGTACTTC	CASTRTNTYEQYF	TRBJ2-7	NA	TRBV6-6	NA
TGTGCCAGCAGTTATTCCGCGACTGCCGGGGAGACCCAGTACTTC	CASSYSATAGETQYF	TRBJ2-5	NA	TRBV6-5	NA
TGCGCCAGCAGCTCACAGGGCTCCTCCTACGAGCAGTACTTC	CASSSQGSSYEQYF	TRBJ2-7	NA	TRBV5-1	NA
TGTGCCAGCAGTTACTCGAGGTTGACAGATACGCAGTATTTT	CASSYSRLTDTQYF	TRBJ2-3	once	TRBV6-5	NA
TGTGCCAGCAGCACTTACAGGGGGCTCAGGGGGCGAGACACCGGGGAGCTGTTTTTT	CASSTYRGLRGRDTGELFF	TRBJ2-2	NA	TRBV7-8	TRBD1
TGTGCCAGCAGCGTAGGCCAGCGGAGTTACAATGAGCAGTTCTTC	CASSVGQRSYNEQFF	TRBJ2-1	NA	TRBV9	NA
TGTGCCAGCAGTTACACGGTTACTACCTACGAGCAGTACTTC	CASSYTVTTYEQYF	TRBJ2-7	NA	TRBV14	NA
TGTGCCAGCAGCGAACCAGGGGGCCCGAACACCGGGGAGCTGTTTTTT	CASSEPGGPNTGELFF	TRBJ2-2	NA	TRBV5-6	TRBD1
TGTGCCAGCAGTTACGACAGCGGCAATCAGCCCCAGCATTTT	CASSYDSGNQPQHF	TRBJ1-5	NA	TRBV28	NA
TGTGCCAGCAGTATCCTCCGGGAGCAGTACTTC	CASSILREQYF	TRBJ2-7	NA	TRBV28	NA
TGTGCCAGCACCCAGGCGACAGGTCTTGTTTTTACAGATACGCAGTATTTT	CASTQATGLVFTDTQYF	TRBJ2-3	NA	TRBV2	NA
TGTGCCAGCGGGACAGGGGGTTGGGGCACTGAAGCTTTCTTT	CASGTGGWGTEAFF	TRBJ1-1	NA	TRBV2	TRBD1
TGTGCCAGCAGTTTCCAGAAGTCGGGTCGCGGGCAGTTCTTC	CASSFQKSGRGQFF	TRBJ2-1	NA	TRBV27	NA
TGCGCCAGCAGCTCGAACGACAGGGTAGTGCCCAATGAGCAGTTCTTC	CASSSNDRVVPNEQFF	TRBJ2-1	NA	TRBV4-3	TRBD1
TGTGCCAGCTCACCACAGGGGGCAAAAGAAAAACTGTTTTTT	CASSPQGAKEKLFF	TRBJ1-4	NA	TRBV18	TRBD1
TGTGCCAGCAGCGTAGATTCGGGGGGAGGACTAGCGGGATTTAATGAGCAGTTCTTC	CASSVDSGGGLAGFNEQFF	TRBJ2-1	NA	TRBV9	TRBD2
TGTGCCAGCAGCAGGGACAGGTGGGGCCGCGAGCAGTACTTC	CASSRDRWGREQYF	TRBJ2-7	NA	TRBV9	TRBD1
TGTGCCAGCAGCGTAGCGACAGATAGCTCCTACGAGCAGTACTTC	CASSVATDSSYEQYF	TRBJ2-7	NA	TRBV9	NA
TGTGCCACCAGCAGAGAGGGGAGCTCCTACGAGCAGTACTTC	CATSREGSSYEQYF	TRBJ2-7	NA	TRBV15	NA
TGTGCCAGCAGCGTCGGGACTAGCATCTACAATGAGCAGTTCTTC	CASSVGTSIYNEQFF	TRBJ2-1	NA	TRBV9	TRBD2
TGTGCCAGCTCACGCACAGGGATAGATACGCAGTATTTT	CASSRTGIDTQYF	TRBJ2-3	NA	TRBV18	NA
TGTGCCAGCAGTTTACGGGTACAACATCATAGCAATCAGCCCCAGCATTTT	CASSLRVQHHSNQPQHF	TRBJ1-5	NA	TRBV27	NA
TGTGCCAGCAGTGAAAGGGGCAGGTTTGGCTATGGCTACACCTTC	CASSERGRFGYGYTF	TRBJ1-2	once	TRBV6-1	NA
TGTGCCAGCTCATCCCTCGGGGCAGATACGCAGTATTTT	CASSSLGADTQYF	TRBJ2-3	NA	TRBV18	NA
TGTGCCAGCCGAGGAGGAGATTACACCGGGGAGCTGTTTTTT	CASRGGDYTGELFF	TRBJ2-2	NA	TRBV27	NA
TGTGCCAGCAAGGGCACCGGGGAGCTGTTTTTT	CASKGTGELFF	TRBJ2-2	once	TRBV11-3	NA
TGTGCCAGCAGCCTAGGCAGGGGGCGCGAAAAACTGTTTTTT	CASSLGRGREKLFF	TRBJ1-4	NA	TRBV7-9	TRBD1
TGTGCCAGCAGCTTGGACAGGGTCCCCTACGAGCAGTACTTC	CASSLDRVPYEQYF	TRBJ2-7	NA	TRBV5-4	NA
TGTGCCAGCAGGGCGGCTAGCTCCTACGAGCAGTACTTC	CASRAASSYEQYF	TRBJ2-7	NA	TRBV5-8	NA
TGTGCCAGCAGCTTAGATAGGCCCGGCACAGATACGCAGTATTTT	CASSLDRPGTDTQYF	TRBJ2-3	NA	TRBV11-2	NA
TGTGCCAGCAGCCGAGGACAGGGACCCAGAGGAGAGACCCAGTACTTC	CASSRGQGPRGETQYF	TRBJ2-5	NA	TRBV7-7	TRBD1